This TCR beta chain was sequenced in a study of CD8 T cells in Susac syndrome. Random hexamers were used to reverse transcribe an amount of roughly 0.5 to 1 ug RNA. An immunoSEQ multiplex PCR generated amplified TCR beta CDR3 products spanning 54 Vbeta and 13 Jbeta. TCRdb independently ran MiXCR on the immunoSEQ multiplex PCR reads; one entry per CDR3 protein. The table lists some 210,000 distinct CDR3 sequences, less than 95% of them singletons, with about 0.15% in the top ten. V lost 2 bases to trimming and J lost 7 bases; unmatched junction nucleotides: 3. The CDR3 covers 13 residues. CDR1 and CDR2 from the germline V gene are GTSNPN and SVGIG (reference sequence). Sequencing of TCR beta was performed on blood CD8+ and CD4+ T cells. In contrast to the negatively isolated CD8+ and CD4+ T cells, TEMRA cells were FACS-enriched.

V is TRBV30 and J is TRBJ1-5, with TRBD1 matching 9 bases. The source is a human donor with Susac syndrome. Input material: CD4+ T cells from PBMCs. The CDR3 coding sequence is TGTGCCTGGAGTAACAGGGGGCGCCAGCCCCAGCATTTT. Encoded protein: CAWSNRGRQPQHF.